A selection of T cell receptor beta chains follows, all from one sample in a study of blood T cell repertoires in COVID-19. Method: immunoSEQ multiplex PCR; TCRdb's copy keeps in-frame clones and lacks some. Among 200,000 to 250,000 clones listed, nearly 90% were seen once. Material: peripheral blood. These receptors came from a man in his forties or fifties with COVID-19, enrolled during active disease. The CDR3 runs from the conserved cysteine through the conserved F or W. Each record gives: D gene, V gene, clone size, J gene, CDR3 DNA, CDR3 protein. A D gene is named only where the DNA matches it firmly. Part of the rows lack a size; the others show once, few, many or a class for expanded clones.

D gene: TRBD1
V gene: TRBV7-3
clone size: -
J gene: TRBJ1-1
CDR3 DNA: TGTGCCAGCAGCTCGACAGGGCGTGCTGAAGCTTTCTTT
CDR3 protein: CASSSTGRAEAFF

D gene: -
V gene: TRBV30
clone size: -
J gene: TRBJ2-2
CDR3 DNA: TGTGCCTGGAGGACGAGGAGGGACACCGGGGAGCTGTTTTTT
CDR3 protein: CAWRTRRDTGELFF

D gene: -
V gene: TRBV19
clone size: -
J gene: TRBJ1-6
CDR3 DNA: TGTGCCAGTAGTATAGGGGGGCAGAATTCACCCCTCCACTTT
CDR3 protein: CASSIGGQNSPLHF

D gene: TRBD2
V gene: TRBV25-1
clone size: -
J gene: TRBJ2-1
CDR3 DNA: TGTGCCAGCAGTGGGGGACTAGCGGGAGCCAATGAGCAGTTCTTC
CDR3 protein: CASSGGLAGANEQFF

D gene: TRBD1
V gene: TRBV7-4
clone size: -
J gene: TRBJ1-3
CDR3 DNA: TGTGCCAGCAGCTTATGGACAGGGGCTGGAAACACCATATATTTT
CDR3 protein: CASSLWTGAGNTIYF

D gene: TRBD2
V gene: TRBV15
clone size: -
J gene: TRBJ2-1
CDR3 DNA: TGTGCCACCAGCAGAGACAGCGGGAGAAGCAATGAGCAGTTCTTC
CDR3 protein: CATSRDSGRSNEQFF

D gene: TRBD2
V gene: TRBV28
clone size: -
J gene: TRBJ2-2
CDR3 DNA: TGTGCCAGCAGTTTACTAGCGGGGAACACCGGGGAGCTGTTTTTT
CDR3 protein: CASSLLAGNTGELFF

D gene: -
V gene: TRBV5-4
clone size: -
J gene: TRBJ2-7
CDR3 DNA: TGTGCCAGCAGCTTGGGTCGGGGGTCCTCCTACGAGCAGTACTTC
CDR3 protein: CASSLGRGSSYEQYF

D gene: -
V gene: TRBV7-8
clone size: -
J gene: TRBJ1-4
CDR3 DNA: TGTGCCAGCAGCTTGGGCAGCGGAGCGCTCGGTGAAAAACTGTTTTTT
CDR3 protein: CASSLGSGALGEKLFF

D gene: -
V gene: TRBV28
clone size: -
J gene: TRBJ1-2
CDR3 DNA: TGTGCCAGCAGTTTATCCAGGGGTAACTATGGCTACACCTTC
CDR3 protein: CASSLSRGNYGYTF

D gene: TRBD1
V gene: TRBV9
clone size: -
J gene: TRBJ1-2
CDR3 DNA: TGTGCCAGCAGCACGACACCGGGACAGGGAAATGGCTACACCTTC
CDR3 protein: CASSTTPGQGNGYTF

D gene: -
V gene: TRBV5-1
clone size: -
J gene: TRBJ1-2
CDR3 DNA: TGCGCCAGCAGCTTGGGTGTGGAGGGCGGAGGCTACACCTTC
CDR3 protein: CASSLGVEGGGYTF

D gene: -
V gene: TRBV4-1
clone size: -
J gene: TRBJ1-2
CDR3 DNA: TGCGCCAGCAGCCAAGATCCAGGCGCTAACTATGGCTACACCTTC
CDR3 protein: CASSQDPGANYGYTF

D gene: TRBD1
V gene: TRBV4-3
clone size: -
J gene: TRBJ1-4
CDR3 DNA: TGCGCCAGCAGCCAAGGGGACAGGGACAATGAAAAACTGTTTTTT
CDR3 protein: CASSQGDRDNEKLFF

D gene: TRBD2
V gene: TRBV6-2/TRBV6-3
clone size: -
J gene: TRBJ2-1
CDR3 DNA: TGTGCCAGCAGTCCCATAGGTGGTTTAGCGGGGGGCGGTGAGCAGTTCTTC
CDR3 protein: CASSPIGGLAGGGEQFF

D gene: -
V gene: TRBV2
clone size: -
J gene: TRBJ1-2
CDR3 DNA: TGTGCCAGCAGTGGGATGGGCAGGGATCACTATGGCTACACCTTC
CDR3 protein: CASSGMGRDHYGYTF

D gene: TRBD1
V gene: TRBV12-5
clone size: -
J gene: TRBJ2-1
CDR3 DNA: TGTGCTAGTGGTTCAGGACAGGGTAGCTACAATGAGCAGTTCTTC
CDR3 protein: CASGSGQGSYNEQFF

D gene: TRBD2
V gene: TRBV7-9
clone size: -
J gene: TRBJ2-7
CDR3 DNA: TGTGCCAGCAGCTCCGGGCTAGCGGGAGTAGAGCAGTACTTC
CDR3 protein: CASSSGLAGVEQYF

D gene: -
V gene: TRBV7-8
clone size: once
J gene: TRBJ2-7
CDR3 DNA: TGTGCCAGCAGCCGCACGTCGACACCTTCCTCCTCCTACGAGCAGTACTTC
CDR3 protein: CASSRTSTPSSSYEQYF

D gene: -
V gene: TRBV27
clone size: -
J gene: TRBJ2-7
CDR3 DNA: TGTGCCAGCAGTTTACAGGCGTCGGGGGCCTACGAGCAGTACTTC
CDR3 protein: CASSLQASGAYEQYF

D gene: TRBD1
V gene: TRBV5-4
clone size: -
J gene: TRBJ1-6
CDR3 DNA: TGTGCCAGCAGGAACAGGGGAACCTATAATTCACCCCTCCACTTT
CDR3 protein: CASRNRGTYNSPLHF

D gene: TRBD1
V gene: TRBV7-2
clone size: -
J gene: TRBJ2-7
CDR3 DNA: TGTGCCAGCAGCACACCGTGGGGGGGGACAGGGGACTACGAGCAGTACTTC
CDR3 protein: CASSTPWGGTGDYEQYF

D gene: -
V gene: TRBV25-1
clone size: few
J gene: TRBJ2-7
CDR3 DNA: TGTGCCAGCAGGGGGCTTTCAGAGATTTACGAGCAGTACTTC
CDR3 protein: CASRGLSEIYEQYF

D gene: -
V gene: TRBV4-2
clone size: -
J gene: TRBJ2-7
CDR3 DNA: TGTGCCAGCAGCCAAGAGCGGCAAGACTACGAGCAGTACTTC
CDR3 protein: CASSQERQDYEQYF

D gene: TRBD2
V gene: TRBV7-3
clone size: -
J gene: TRBJ2-5
CDR3 DNA: TGTGCCAGCAGCCTAGGGCGCGGGAGCCCGGGGGAGACCCAGTACTTC
CDR3 protein: CASSLGRGSPGETQYF

D gene: TRBD2
V gene: TRBV11-1
clone size: -
J gene: TRBJ2-3
CDR3 DNA: TGTGCCAGCAGCTTTGGAGCGGGAGGCGGCACAGATACGCAGTATTTT
CDR3 protein: CASSFGAGGGTDTQYF

D gene: TRBD2
V gene: TRBV7-3
clone size: -
J gene: TRBJ2-1
CDR3 DNA: TGTGCCAGCAGCTTTAGCGGGAGCCCGATTAATGAGCAGTTCTTC
CDR3 protein: CASSFSGSPINEQFF

D gene: TRBD2
V gene: TRBV19
clone size: -
J gene: TRBJ2-3
CDR3 DNA: TGTGCCACAAGACGGGGGGGCACAGATACGCAGTATTTT
CDR3 protein: CATRRGGTDTQYF

D gene: -
V gene: TRBV5-8
clone size: -
J gene: TRBJ2-2
CDR3 DNA: TGTGCCAGCAGCTTGAGAGGAAACTTGAGGTCCGGGGAGCTGTTTTTT
CDR3 protein: CASSLRGNLRSGELFF

D gene: -
V gene: TRBV2
clone size: -
J gene: TRBJ2-7
CDR3 DNA: TGTGCCAGCAGTGTCCAGGGGAAGGACGAGCAGTACTTC
CDR3 protein: CASSVQGKDEQYF

D gene: -
V gene: TRBV3-1/TRBV3-2
clone size: -
J gene: TRBJ2-1
CDR3 DNA: TGTGCCAGCAGCCAAGGGGCGGGAAGCTCCTACAATGAGCAGTTCTTC
CDR3 protein: CASSQGAGSSYNEQFF

D gene: -
V gene: TRBV27
clone size: once
J gene: TRBJ2-5
CDR3 DNA: TGTGCCAGCAGCCCTCTAGCTGCGGAGACCCAGTACTTC
CDR3 protein: CASSPLAAETQYF

D gene: -
V gene: TRBV6-5
clone size: -
J gene: TRBJ2-1
CDR3 DNA: TGTGCCAGCACCCTCTACAATGAGCAGTTCTTC
CDR3 protein: CASTLYNEQFF

D gene: TRBD1
V gene: TRBV7-9
clone size: -
J gene: TRBJ2-7
CDR3 DNA: TGTGCCAGCAGCTTAGGATCACCGGGACAGGGCTACGAGCAGTACTTC
CDR3 protein: CASSLGSPGQGYEQYF

D gene: -
V gene: TRBV7-2
clone size: -
J gene: TRBJ2-7
CDR3 DNA: TGTGCCAGCAGCCCGCTTGGAGGGGCTAGTTTCTCCTACGAGCAGTACTTC
CDR3 protein: CASSPLGGASFSYEQYF

D gene: -
V gene: TRBV5-1
clone size: -
J gene: TRBJ2-7
CDR3 DNA: TGCGCCAGCAGCTTCGGGACAACCTTTACCTACGAGCAGTACTTC
CDR3 protein: CASSFGTTFTYEQYF

D gene: -
V gene: TRBV12-5
clone size: -
J gene: TRBJ2-5
CDR3 DNA: TGTGCTAGTGGTTTGGGGGGCGGCGAGACCCAGTACTTC
CDR3 protein: CASGLGGGETQYF

D gene: TRBD2
V gene: TRBV5-1
clone size: -
J gene: TRBJ2-5
CDR3 DNA: TGCGCCAGCAGCGTCACTAGCGGGAGTCGGGGGCAAGAGACCCAGTACTTC
CDR3 protein: CASSVTSGSRGQETQYF

D gene: -
V gene: TRBV7-6
clone size: -
J gene: TRBJ1-3
CDR3 DNA: TGTGCCAGCAGCTTAGCGCTAGGCCCTGCGTTCTCTGGAAACACCATATATTTT
CDR3 protein: CASSLALGPAFSGNTIYF

D gene: TRBD1
V gene: TRBV5-6
clone size: -
J gene: TRBJ1-1
CDR3 DNA: TGTGCCAGCAGCTTTACGGACAGGGGTAGAGTGGGAGCTTTCTTT
CDR3 protein: CASSFTDRGRVGAFF

D gene: -
V gene: TRBV4-3
clone size: -
J gene: TRBJ1-3
CDR3 DNA: TGCGCCAGCAGCCAAGATACCGGCAGGGACTCTGGAAACACCATATATTTT
CDR3 protein: CASSQDTGRDSGNTIYF

D gene: TRBD2
V gene: TRBV7-9
clone size: -
J gene: TRBJ2-2
CDR3 DNA: TGTGCCAGCAGCACACACCGACTAGCGGGAGACACCGGGGAGCTGTTTTTT
CDR3 protein: CASSTHRLAGDTGELFF

D gene: -
V gene: TRBV20-1
clone size: -
J gene: TRBJ2-1
CDR3 DNA: TGCAGTGCCCAGGGGTTGGTTGAGCAGTTCTTC
CDR3 protein: CSAQGLVEQFF

D gene: TRBD1
V gene: TRBV24-1
clone size: -
J gene: TRBJ2-5
CDR3 DNA: TGTGCCACCAGTGATAATCCGGGACAGGCTCAAGAGACCCAGTACTTC
CDR3 protein: CATSDNPGQAQETQYF

D gene: -
V gene: TRBV29-1
clone size: -
J gene: TRBJ2-7
CDR3 DNA: TGCAGCGTCAGGACATTTAACTACGAGCAGTACTTC
CDR3 protein: CSVRTFNYEQYF

D gene: TRBD2
V gene: TRBV7-6
clone size: -
J gene: TRBJ2-7
CDR3 DNA: TGTGCCAGCAGCTCCCGACTAGCGGGAGGTAGCGAGCAGTACTTC
CDR3 protein: CASSSRLAGGSEQYF

D gene: -
V gene: TRBV6-6
clone size: -
J gene: TRBJ2-2
CDR3 DNA: TGTGCCAGCAGGCGTTACACCGGGGAGCTGTTTTTT
CDR3 protein: CASRRYTGELFF

D gene: TRBD2
V gene: TRBV28
clone size: -
J gene: TRBJ2-1
CDR3 DNA: TGTGCCAGCACCCAACAGGGACTAGCGGGAGGGAAGGAGCAGTTCTTC
CDR3 protein: CASTQQGLAGGKEQFF

D gene: TRBD1
V gene: TRBV5-4
clone size: -
J gene: TRBJ2-3
CDR3 DNA: TGTGCCAGCAGCTTGGGTGGGCAGGGGGCGTCAGATACGCAGTATTTT
CDR3 protein: CASSLGGQGASDTQYF

D gene: TRBD1
V gene: TRBV12-3/TRBV12-4
clone size: -
J gene: TRBJ1-1
CDR3 DNA: TGTGCCAGCAGACGGACAGGGGGGACTTTCTTT
CDR3 protein: CASRRTGGTFF

D gene: TRBD2
V gene: TRBV5-1
clone size: -
J gene: TRBJ2-3
CDR3 DNA: TGCGCCAGCAGTTCTAGCGGGTGGCCAGATACGCAGTATTTT
CDR3 protein: CASSSSGWPDTQYF

D gene: -
V gene: TRBV28
clone size: few
J gene: TRBJ2-4
CDR3 DNA: TGTGCCAGCAGTTCACCGGGGAGGGCCAAAAACATTCAGTACTTC
CDR3 protein: CASSSPGRAKNIQYF

D gene: TRBD1
V gene: TRBV24-1
clone size: once
J gene: TRBJ2-3
CDR3 DNA: TGTGCCACCAGACAGGGGGCAGATACGCAGTATTTT
CDR3 protein: CATRQGADTQYF